A single sample is the source of the 7 T cell receptor beta chains below, sequenced in a study of PD-1 blockade in mismatch repair-deficient tumors. Generated by immunoSEQ multiplex PCR, the TCRdb table keeps only in-frame clones and is missing some. The sample includes about 63,000 clones, more than 70% of them seen just once. This sample comprised peripheral blood, obtained 52 weeks after starting pembrolizumab. The receptors come from an adult with mismatch repair-deficient cancer.

Only one count was recorded for this clone. The chain is built from TRBV2 and TRBJ2-1; TRBD2 matches at 10 bases. Germline lookup yields CDR1 SNHLY and CDR2 FYNNEI. The CDR3 loop spans 16 amino acids. V was pared by 5 bases and J by 5 bases, with 9 bases of the junction left unmatched. The chain's CDR3 is CASSTSSGSPHNEQFF. The CDR3 DNA is TGTGCCAGCAGTACCTCTAGCGGGAGTCCCCACAATGAGCAGTTCTTC. The full variable domain, in which reference TRBV2 and TRBJ2-1 provide the parts outside the CDR3, is EPEVTQTPSHQVTQMGQEVILRCVPISNHLYFYWYRQILGQKVEFLVSFYNNEISEKSEIFDDQFSVERPDGSNFTLKIRSTKLEDSAMYFCASSTSSGSPHNEQFFGPGTRLTVL.

The chain has TRBV28 and TRBJ1-2; no clear D gene. With 2 bases removed from V and 8 bases from J, the gap between germline ends came to 9 bases. Germline-derived CDR1 and CDR2 are MDHEN and SYDVKM. The CDR3 length is 12 residues. CDR3 in DNA: TGTGCCAGCAGTTTACAGCCTGGAGGCTACACCTTC. Amino acid sequence: CASSLQPGGYTF.

This CDR3 is CASSEASGSSETQYF. Here the CDR3 DNA reads TGTGCCAGCAGTGAAGCTAGCGGGAGCTCTGAGACCCAGTACTTC. The chain is built from TRBV6-1 and TRBJ2-5, with 9 bases lining up with TRBD2. V was pared by 0 bases and J by 5 bases, with 4 bases of the junction left unmatched. CDR3 length: 15 residues. Germline-derived CDR1 and CDR2 are MNHNS and SASEGT.

The chain links TRBV4-3 to TRBJ1-5; D unresolved. The CDR3 extends over 13 amino acids. CDR1 and CDR2 (germline): LGHNA, YSLEER. V was pared by 0 bases and J by 6 bases, with 6 bases between. This chain's CDR3 is CASSQDSGQPQHF. Here the CDR3 DNA reads TGCGCCAGCAGCCAAGATTCTGGTCAGCCCCAGCATTTT.

This chain uses TRBV4-3 with TRBJ2-7, with 9 bases fitting TRBD1. The germline CDR1 and CDR2 sequences are LGHNA and YSLEER. This CDR3 has 15 residues. V lost 3 bases to trimming and J lost 1 base; unmatched junction nucleotides: 4. The CDR3 loop reads CASSHGTGQSYEQYF. For the CDR3, the DNA is TGCGCCAGCAGCCACGGGACAGGGCAATCCTACGAGCAGTACTTC.

The chain uses TRBV29-1 and TRBJ2-3; D could derive from TRBD1 or TRBD2 (5 bases each). Germline assignment: CDR1 SQVTM and CDR2 ANQGSEA. CDR3 length equals 13 residues. Trimming stripped 5 bases from V and 2 bases from J, with 11 bases between. In DNA, the CDR3 is TGCAGCGTTTATGGGGGTTCCACAGATACGCAGTATTTT. The encoded protein is CSVYGGSTDTQYF.

This chain joins TRBV4-2 and TRBJ2-2; D is unclear. This CDR3 region has 14 residues. Per the germline V gene, CDR1 is LGHNA and CDR2 is YNFKEQ. The germline V and J ends were trimmed by 0 bases and 6 bases, with 8 bases remaining between them. CDR3 sequence reads: CASSQELPAGELFF. CDR3 in DNA: TGTGCCAGCAGCCAAGAACTACCCGCCGGGGAGCTGTTTTTT.